These T cell receptor beta chains were read from a single sample in a study of T cells expressing NK-cell markers. TCRdb processed the 5' RACE reads again and assigns one entry to each CDR3 protein, with no DNA. This sample carries roughly 150,000 distinct CDR3 sequences, with 20% going to the ten biggest clones. The sequenced sample was blood T cells: a sorted CD56 or NKG2C T cell subset, CD4+ or CD8+ T cells, or bulk PBMC T cells (not recorded which). The receptors derive from a man between 18 and 69 years old in good health. CDR3s include the opening cysteine and the closing phenylalanine or tryptophan.

V	J	CDR3
TRBV11-2	TRBJ2-2	CASSLGNPGRLFF
TRBV5-1	TRBJ2-7	CASSQTGQLYEQYF
TRBV11-2	TRBJ2-2	CASSPLGLAGDTGELFF
TRBV2	TRBJ2-7	CASSRQVQGDYEQYF
TRBV13	TRBJ2-3	CASSSQGTSTDTQYF
TRBV7-6	TRBJ2-7	CASSPRQSSYEQYF
TRBV3-1	TRBJ1-1	CASSQTPIQGAPRAGEAFF
TRBV12-3/TRBV12-4	TRBJ2-5	CASSRGWETQYF
TRBV3-1	TRBJ2-7	CASSQAGFFSDEQYF
TRBV7-9	TRBJ1-1	CASSPLGQGNTEAFF
TRBV2	TRBJ2-1	CASTKRQDNEQFF
TRBV6-1	TRBJ1-2	CASGGGGGYGYTF
TRBV5-1	TRBJ2-5	CASSLGGRYSLETQYF
TRBV20-1	TRBJ2-7	CSARARSGPTYEQYF
TRBV7-3	TRBJ2-1	CASSVSGGPLEEQFF
TRBV11-1	TRBJ2-1	CASSLARGGYNEQFF
TRBV7-3	TRBJ2-2	CASSEGITGELFF